Presented here are 20 T cell receptor beta chains from one specimen sequenced in a study of T cells in Graves' hyperthyroidism and ophthalmopathy. It was RNA transcripts that yielded the amplified TCR beta CDR3 regions. Initially, a first-round RT-PCR of the TCR CDR3 employed the HTBI primer set. TCRdb itself ran the multiplex PCR reads through MiXCR, one entry per CDR3 protein. The repertoire includes roughly 580,000 distinct CDR3 sequences, roughly 14% of them detected once, and under 7% sits in the top ten. The sequencing sample was made of blood. Receptors were obtained from a woman aged 25 to 39 with Graves' hyperthyroidism that later progressed to Graves' ophthalmopathy.

This clonotype was counted only a few times. One junction end does not reproduce the germline sequence, and a read error may be involved. The rearrangement joins TRBV5-1 to TRBJ1-3; D is ambiguous. The CDR3 is 14 amino acids. Germline V lookup: CDR1 SGHRS, CDR2 YFSETQ. The CDR3 nucleotides are TGTGCCAGCAGCTTATTGAGCTCTGGAAACACCATATATTTT. Amino acid sequence: CASSLLSSGNTIYF.

There are a few counts of this clonotype. This chain joins TRBV6-1 and TRBJ2-1; 9 bases align to TRBD1. The length of the CDR3 is 14 residues. Trimming at V came to 6 bases and at J to 8 bases, leaving 8 bases not matched to a gene. Per the germline V gene, CDR1 is MNHNS and CDR2 is SASEGT. CDR3 sequence reads: CASSPDRGWYEQFF. The CDR3 DNA follows: TGTGCCAGCAGCCCCGACAGGGGGTGGTATGAGCAGTTCTTC.

This clonotype has ten or more counts. The V call is TRBV2, the J call TRBJ1-3; D gene ambiguous. The V gene's germline CDR1 is SNHLY and CDR2 FYNNEI. The germline V and J ends were trimmed by 3 bases and 8 bases, with 2 bases remaining between them. The CDR3 runs to 10 residues. CDR3 amino acids: CASSDYTIYF. CDR3 nucleotide sequence: TGTGCCAGCAGTGATTACACCATATATTTT.

Ten or more counts support this clonotype. V is TRBV20-1 and J is TRBJ2-7; 8 bases align to TRBD2. The CDR3 totals 15 residues. Germline V gene data show CDR1 as DFQATT and CDR2 as SNEGSKA (reference sequence). Trimming took 2 bases from V and 3 from J; bases not matched to a gene: 9. Written as DNA, the CDR3 is TGCAGTGCTAGACGGGGGGGGGGGGCCGACTACGAGCAGTACTTC. Translating gives CSARRGGGADYEQYF.

This clonotype has only a few counts. The chain couples TRBV5-1 to TRBJ2-1; 7 nucleotides line up with TRBD2. CDR1 and CDR2 from the germline V gene are SGHRS and YFSETQ. The CDR3 extends over 16 amino acids. Trimming took 1 base from V and 6 from J; bases not matched to a gene: 10. The CDR3 DNA reads TGCGCCAGCAGCTTGTGGAGGACTAGGGACTCCAATGAGCAGTTCTTC. This gives the protein CASSLWRTRDSNEQFF.

This clonotype was counted between two and nine times. The gene calls are TRBV6-6 and TRBJ1-5; weak D call: TRBD1 (5 bases). The CDR3 covers 14 residues. Germline assignment: CDR1 MNHNY and CDR2 SVGAGI (reference sequence). V dropped 0 bases and J dropped 10 bases, with 13 bases sitting between them. In DNA form, the CDR3 reads TGTGCCAGCAGTTACTCGAATCGTGGGACCCCCCAGCATTTT. It specifies CASSYSNRGTPQHF.

This clonotype was found many times. This chain uses TRBV30 with TRBJ1-1; TRBD1 might be the D (6 bases). Germline values: CDR1 GTSNPN, CDR2 SVGIG (reference sequence). The CDR3 totals 11 residues. Trimming left V 8 bases short and J 8 bases short, with 15 bases between. In DNA form, the CDR3 reads TGTGCCGCACACTCAGGGGTGGAAGCTTTCTTT. This codes for CAAHSGVEAFF.

Points on this clonotype: The junction departs from germline at one end; a sequencing error may be responsible. This chain connects TRBV20-1 to TRBJ2-7; tentatively, D is TRBD2 (6 bases). The CDR3 has 12 residues. Germline V gene lookup returns CDR1 DFQATT and CDR2 SNEGSKA (reference sequence). The CDR3 DNA reads TGCAGTGCCCGCTTGGAGGGCTACGAGCAGTCCTTC. Translating gives CSARLEGYEQSF.

This clonotype was counted at least ten times. The chain joins TRBV28 to TRBJ2-1; 7 nucleotides agree with TRBD2. V gave up 5 bases and J gave up 7 bases; unmatched junction bases: 5. CDR1 and CDR2 from the germline V gene are MDHEN and SYDVKM. The CDR3 covers 13 residues. Here the CDR3 reads CASSNGLGNEQFF. The CDR3 DNA follows: TGTGCCAGCAGTAACGGACTAGGGAATGAGCAGTTCTTC.

The table lists this clonotype with many counts. This rearrangement joins TRBV11-3 to TRBJ2-5; 8 nucleotides align to TRBD1. The CDR3 has 12 residues. The germline CDR1 and CDR2 sequences are SGHNT and YENEEA. J gave up 11 bases and V 5 bases, and 7 bases lay outside the gene matches. The DNA of the CDR3 is TGTGCCAGCAGCGCCGGACAGGGCTCACAGTACTTC. Residues: CASSAGQGSQYF.

The rearrangement joins TRBV20-1 to TRBJ2-7; either TRBD1 or TRBD2 may fit D (6 bases each). The CDR3 has 16 amino acids. Deletions cut 6 bases from V and 0 bases from J, with 21 bases between. Germline CDR1 and CDR2: DFQATT and SNEGSKA (reference sequence). This CDR3 reads CSAPVGGGTSSYEQYF. In DNA, the CDR3 is TGCAGTGCCCCGGTCGGAGGGGGGACAAGCTCCTACGAGCAGTACTTC.

The table lists this clonotype with many counts. The chain combines TRBV29-1 with TRBJ1-1; 8 bases are shared with TRBD1. This CDR3 region has 15 residues. After removal of 3 bases from V and 1 base from J, the junction contained 7 bases not matched to a gene. CDR1 SQVTM and CDR2 ANQGSEA come from the germline V gene. Here the CDR3 DNA reads TGCAGCGTTGACTCCGAAGGGACAGGGAACACTGAAGCTTTCTTT. Translation gives CSVDSEGTGNTEAFF.

This clonotype was recorded at least ten times. This chain joins TRBV28 and TRBJ1-2; tentatively, D is TRBD1 (5 bases). The CDR3 covers 13 residues. CDR1 is MDHEN, CDR2 SYDVKM, per germline. V lost 1 base and J lost 7, with 10 bases in between. The CDR3 here is CASSLSRGAGYTF. For the CDR3, the DNA is TGTGCCAGCAGTTTATCAAGGGGCGCTGGCTACACCTTC.

This chain joins TRBV24-1 and TRBJ1-2; no reliable D call. The CDR3 totals 11 residues. V was shortened by 6 bases and J by 8 bases, with 9 bases between the two germline ends. The V gene's germline CDR1 is KGHDR and CDR2 SFDVKD. CDR3 residues: CATSNSGGYTF. The CDR3 DNA reads as TGTGCCACCAGTAATAGTGGAGGCTACACCTTC.

The sample holds many counts of this clonotype. CDR3 in amino acids: CAITGEGNGNTIYF. The DNA for the CDR3 is TGTGCCATCACCGGAGAAGGGAATGGAAACACCATATATTTT. V usage is TRBV10-3 and J usage is TRBJ1-3; D is unresolved. Germline loops: CDR1 ENHRY, CDR2 SYGVKD. The CDR3 totals 14 residues. Trimming shortened V by 7 bases and J by 3 bases, and 13 bases separated the two germline ends.

The rearrangement links TRBV5-1 to TRBJ1-5, with D uncertain. Trimming took off 0 bases at V and 3 bases at J, with 10 bases between the two ends. This CDR3 is 15 amino acids long. Germline assignment: CDR1 SGHRS and CDR2 YFSETQ. CDR3 coding DNA: TGCGCCAGCAGCTTGGGTGGGCCCATCAATCAGCCCCAGCATTTT. Its translation is CASSLGGPINQPQHF.

In this sample, this clonotype turned up many times. Written as DNA, the CDR3 is TGTGCCAGCAGAGAACAGGGTCCCTATGGCTACACCTTC. Protein: CASREQGPYGYTF. The chain combines TRBV28 with TRBJ1-2, with D possibly TRBD1 on 6 matching bases. The ends were cut back, 6 bases at V and 4 bases at J, with 12 bases in the middle. Germline-derived CDR1 and CDR2 are MDHEN and SYDVKM. This CDR3 region has 13 residues.

The rearrangement joins TRBV6-1 to TRBJ1-5; 10 nucleotides align to TRBD1. The ends lost 6 bases at V and 4 bases at J; junction bases unmatched: 3. The CDR3 has 14 amino acids. Germline-derived CDR1 and CDR2 are MNHNS and SASEGT. The CDR3 sequence: CASRRTGGNQPQHF. The CDR3 bases are TGTGCCAGCAGGCGGACAGGGGGGAATCAGCCCCAGCATTTT.

The chain joins TRBV6-1 to TRBJ2-3; 15 bases map to TRBD2. J lost 0 bases, V lost 5 bases, and 6 bases had no gene match. Germline CDR1 is MNHNS and CDR2 is SASEGT. This CDR3 contains 18 residues. The CDR3 here is CASSPGLAGGASTDTQYF. The CDR3 bases are TGTGCCAGCAGTCCGGGACTAGCGGGAGGAGCGAGCACAGATACGCAGTATTTT.

This clonotype has a count of ten or more. The chain uses TRBV3-1 and TRBJ2-5; a weak D match, TRBD2 (6 bases). This CDR3 is built from 15 residues. The V end was cut by 5 bases, the J end by 5 bases, with 18 bases between. From germline, CDR1 is LGHDT and CDR2 YNNKEL (reference sequence). CDR3 sequence reads: CASSEAGEARETQYF. In DNA, the CDR3 is TGTGCCAGCAGCGAAGCGGGCGAGGCGAGGGAGACCCAGTACTTC.